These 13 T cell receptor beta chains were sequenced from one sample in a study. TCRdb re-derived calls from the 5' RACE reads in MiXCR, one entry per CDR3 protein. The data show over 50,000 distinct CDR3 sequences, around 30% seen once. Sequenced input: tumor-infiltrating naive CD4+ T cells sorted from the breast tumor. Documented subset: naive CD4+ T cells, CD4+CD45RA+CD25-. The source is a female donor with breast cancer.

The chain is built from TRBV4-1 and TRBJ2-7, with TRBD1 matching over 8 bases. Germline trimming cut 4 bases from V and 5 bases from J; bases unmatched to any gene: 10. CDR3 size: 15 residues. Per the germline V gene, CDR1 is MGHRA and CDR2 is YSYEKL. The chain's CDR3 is CASSPRTGRSDEQYF. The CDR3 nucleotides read TGCGCCAGCAGCCCACGGACAGGGAGGTCCGACGAGCAGTACTTC.

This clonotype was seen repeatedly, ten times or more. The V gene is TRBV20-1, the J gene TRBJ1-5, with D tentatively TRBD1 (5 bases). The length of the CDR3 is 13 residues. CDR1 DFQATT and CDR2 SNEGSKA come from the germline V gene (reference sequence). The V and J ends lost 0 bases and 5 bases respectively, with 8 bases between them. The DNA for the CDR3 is TGCAGTGCTAGAGAAGGGACGGATCAGCCCCAGCATTTT. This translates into CSAREGTDQPQHF.

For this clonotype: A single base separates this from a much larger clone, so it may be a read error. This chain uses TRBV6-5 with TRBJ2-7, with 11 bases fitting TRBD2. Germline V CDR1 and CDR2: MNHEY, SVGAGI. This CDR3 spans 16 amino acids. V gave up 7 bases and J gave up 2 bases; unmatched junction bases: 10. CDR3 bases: TGTGCCAGCAACCAAAGGTCTAGCGGGAGGCCCTACGAGCAGTACTTC. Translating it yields CASNQRSSGRPYEQYF.

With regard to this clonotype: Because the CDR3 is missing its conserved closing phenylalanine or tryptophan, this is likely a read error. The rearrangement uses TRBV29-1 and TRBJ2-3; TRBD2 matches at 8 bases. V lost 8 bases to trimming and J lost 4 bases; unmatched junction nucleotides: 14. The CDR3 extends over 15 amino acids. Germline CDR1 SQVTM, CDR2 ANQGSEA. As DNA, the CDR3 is TGCAGCTCGGGTTTTTCGGGGGGGGCCGCAGATACGCAGTATCTT. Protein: CSSGFSGGAADTQYL.

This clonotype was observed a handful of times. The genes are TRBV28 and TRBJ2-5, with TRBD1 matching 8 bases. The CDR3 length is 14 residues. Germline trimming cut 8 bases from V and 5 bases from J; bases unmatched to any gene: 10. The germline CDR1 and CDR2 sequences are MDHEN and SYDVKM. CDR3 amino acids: CASGIRQGTETQYF. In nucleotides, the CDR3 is TGTGCCAGCGGTATCAGACAGGGGACGGAGACCCAGTACTTC. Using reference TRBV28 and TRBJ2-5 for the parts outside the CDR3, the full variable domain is DVKVTQSSRYLVKRTGEKVFLECVQDMDHENMFWYRQDPGLGLRLIYFSYDVKMKEKGDIPEGYSVSREKKERFSLILESASTNQTSMYLCASGIRQGTETQYFGPGTRLLVL.

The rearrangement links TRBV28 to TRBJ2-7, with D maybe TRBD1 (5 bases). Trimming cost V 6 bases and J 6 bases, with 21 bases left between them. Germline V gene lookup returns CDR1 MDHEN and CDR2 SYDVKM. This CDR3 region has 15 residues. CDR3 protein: CASRGRRGSRGEQYF. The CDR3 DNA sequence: TGTGCCAGCAGAGGCCGTAGGGGATCTAGGGGCGAGCAGTACTTC.

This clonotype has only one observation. The CDR3 here is CSAGTASYNEQFF. DNA for the CDR3: TGCAGTGCTGGGACGGCATCCTACAATGAGCAGTTCTTC. The rearrangement links TRBV20-1 to TRBJ2-1; D is tentatively TRBD1 or TRBD2 (5 bases each). Germline V gene data show CDR1 as DFQATT and CDR2 as SNEGSKA (reference sequence). The CDR3 runs to 13 residues. Trimming stripped 5 bases from V and 1 base from J, with 9 bases between.

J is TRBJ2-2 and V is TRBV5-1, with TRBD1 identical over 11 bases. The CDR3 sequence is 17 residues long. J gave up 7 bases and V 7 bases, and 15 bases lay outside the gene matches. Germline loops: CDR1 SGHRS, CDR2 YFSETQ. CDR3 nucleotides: TGCGCCAGCTTCCCCCGCCCCCCGGGACAGGGGGTCGGGGAGCTGTTTTTT. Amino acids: CASFPRPPGQGVGELFF.

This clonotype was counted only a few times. The CDR3 DNA follows: TGCGCCAGCAGCAGGGGCGATGGCTACAATGAGCAGTTCTTC. Translation: CASSRGDGYNEQFF. This chain uses TRBV5-1 with TRBJ2-1; perhaps TRBD1 as D (5 bases). Trimming removed 4 bases at V and 3 bases at J, with 11 bases between. This CDR3 has 14 residues. CDR1 is SGHRS, CDR2 YFSETQ, per germline.

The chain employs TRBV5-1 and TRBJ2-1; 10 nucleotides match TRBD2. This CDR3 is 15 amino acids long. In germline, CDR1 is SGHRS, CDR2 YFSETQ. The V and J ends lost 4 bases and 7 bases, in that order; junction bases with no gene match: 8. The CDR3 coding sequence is TGCGCCAGCAGCCCTTGGACTAGCGGCGGTAATGAGCAGTTCTTC. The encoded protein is CASSPWTSGGNEQFF.

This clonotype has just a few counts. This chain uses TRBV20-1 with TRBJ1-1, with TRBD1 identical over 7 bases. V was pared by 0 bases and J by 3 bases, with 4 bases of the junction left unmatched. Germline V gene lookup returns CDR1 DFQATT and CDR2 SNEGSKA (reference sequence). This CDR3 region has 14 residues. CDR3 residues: CSARDGQAHTEAFF. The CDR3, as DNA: TGCAGTGCTAGAGATGGACAGGCCCACACTGAAGCTTTCTTT.

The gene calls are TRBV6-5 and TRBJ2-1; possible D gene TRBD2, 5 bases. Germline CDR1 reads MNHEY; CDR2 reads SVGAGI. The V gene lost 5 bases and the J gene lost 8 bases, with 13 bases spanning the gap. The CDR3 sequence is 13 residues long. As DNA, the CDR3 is TGTGCCAGCAGTATCTCTGGCGGGTATGAGCAGTTCTTC. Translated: CASSISGGYEQFF.

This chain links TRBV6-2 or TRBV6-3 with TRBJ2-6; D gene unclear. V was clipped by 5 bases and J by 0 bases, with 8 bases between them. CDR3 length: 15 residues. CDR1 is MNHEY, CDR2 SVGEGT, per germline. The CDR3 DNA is TGTGCCAGCAGTGAAGGAGACTCTGGGGCCAACGTCCTGACTTTC. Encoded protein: CASSEGDSGANVLTF.